Here is one T cell receptor (beta chain) with its context. These data originate in a study of blood T cell repertoires in COVID-19. Study context: The study drew acute and convalescent COVID-19 samples from the United States, Italy and Spain. Sources were T cells, B-cell-depleted T cells, or PBMCs; the material itself was cDNA or gDNA.

The CDR3 spans 15 residues. Germline V gene data show CDR1 as SGDLS and CDR2 as YYNGEE. Between the trimmed V and J ends, which lost 0 bases and 1 base, there was a span of 7 bases. In the original analysis: Amplified reference gene primers provided the basis for estimating nucleated cell counts. Data came from immunoSEQ multiplex PCR; TCRdb stores just in-frame clones and leaves some out. That table is the source of V, J and clone size, and D and trimming were worked out from the DNA. The table includes around 270,000 clones, 91% detected once. This TCR was recovered from a young adult with COVID-19, enrolled during active disease. Sequencing was carried out using peripheral blood. V is TRBV9 and J is TRBJ2-2; D remains unclear. The CDR3 DNA is TGTGCCAGCAGCGTAGTCCCAGGGAACACCGGGGAGCTGTTTTTT. Translation gives CASSVVPGNTGELFF.